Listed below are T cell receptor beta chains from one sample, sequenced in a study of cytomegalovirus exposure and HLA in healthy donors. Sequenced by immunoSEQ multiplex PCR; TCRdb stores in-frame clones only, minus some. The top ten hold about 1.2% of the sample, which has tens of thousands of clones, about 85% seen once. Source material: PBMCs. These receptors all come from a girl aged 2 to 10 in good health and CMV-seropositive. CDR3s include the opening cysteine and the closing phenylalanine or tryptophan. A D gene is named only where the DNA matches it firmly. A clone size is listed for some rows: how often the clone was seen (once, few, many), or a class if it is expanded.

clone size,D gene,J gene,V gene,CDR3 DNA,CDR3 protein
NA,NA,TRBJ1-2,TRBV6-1,TGTGCCAGCAGTGAAGGACAGAGCTATGGCTACACCTTC,CASSEGQSYGYTF
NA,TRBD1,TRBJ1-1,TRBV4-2,TGTGCCAGCAGCCAACATGTAACAGGGGAAGACACTGAAGCTTTCTTT,CASSQHVTGEDTEAFF
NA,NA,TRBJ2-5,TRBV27,TGTGCCAGCAGTTACGCCCTAGGGGGTCTGTTCGAGACCCAGTACTTC,CASSYALGGLFETQYF
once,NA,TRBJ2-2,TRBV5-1,TGCGCCAGCAGCTTGGACGGGAGAGACACCGGGGAGCTGTTTTTT,CASSLDGRDTGELFF
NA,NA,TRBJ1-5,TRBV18,TGTGCCAGCTCACCAGGGACAAGTACCGACGGCCCGCCCCAGCATTTT,CASSPGTSTDGPPQHF
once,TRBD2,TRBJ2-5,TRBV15,TGTGCCACCAGCAGAGGACGACTAGCGGACTTCCAAGAGACCCAGTACTTC,CATSRGRLADFQETQYF
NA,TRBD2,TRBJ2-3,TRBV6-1,TGTGCCAGCAGTGAGGGACTAGGGGGCACAGATACGCAGTATTTT,CASSEGLGGTDTQYF
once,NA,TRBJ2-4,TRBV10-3,TGTGCCATTTCGGACAGTGTAGCCAAAAACATTCAGTACTTC,CAISDSVAKNIQYF
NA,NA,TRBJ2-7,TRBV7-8,TGTGCCACTGCGGGCTCCCACGAGCAGTACTTC,CATAGSHEQYF
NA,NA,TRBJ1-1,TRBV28,TGTGCCAGCAGTTCTCTTGGGGGGGGTCGGGCCACTGAAGCTTTCTTT,CASSSLGGGRATEAFF
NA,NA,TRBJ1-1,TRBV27,TGTGCCAGCAGTTCACCAGGGTGGGGCACTGAAGCTTTCTTT,CASSSPGWGTEAFF
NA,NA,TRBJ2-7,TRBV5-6,TGTGCCAGCAGCCTCGGACAGTCCTACGAGCAGTACTTC,CASSLGQSYEQYF
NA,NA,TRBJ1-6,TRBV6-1,TGTGCCAGCAGTGCCGGGCCCCCGGGAGAATCACCCCTCCACTTT,CASSAGPPGESPLHF
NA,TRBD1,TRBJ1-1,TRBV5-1,TGCGCCAGCAGATACGTAGACAGGGGAGGCACTGAAGCTTTCTTT,CASRYVDRGGTEAFF
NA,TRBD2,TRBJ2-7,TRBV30,TGTGCCTGGGGGCGAGCGACTAGCGGATCCTACGAGCAGTACTTC,CAWGRATSGSYEQYF